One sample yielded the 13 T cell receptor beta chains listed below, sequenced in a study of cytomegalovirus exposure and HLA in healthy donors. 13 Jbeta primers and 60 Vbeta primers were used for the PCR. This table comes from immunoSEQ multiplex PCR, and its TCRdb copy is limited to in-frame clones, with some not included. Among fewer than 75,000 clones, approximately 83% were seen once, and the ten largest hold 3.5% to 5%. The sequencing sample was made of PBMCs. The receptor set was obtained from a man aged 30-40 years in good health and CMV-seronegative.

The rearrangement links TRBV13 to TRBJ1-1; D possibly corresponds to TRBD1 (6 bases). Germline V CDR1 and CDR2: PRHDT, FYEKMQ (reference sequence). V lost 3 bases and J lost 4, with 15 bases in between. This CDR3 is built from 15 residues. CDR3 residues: CASSFSQGMSTEAFF. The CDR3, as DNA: TGTGCCAGCAGCTTCTCCCAGGGGATGAGCACTGAAGCTTTCTTT.

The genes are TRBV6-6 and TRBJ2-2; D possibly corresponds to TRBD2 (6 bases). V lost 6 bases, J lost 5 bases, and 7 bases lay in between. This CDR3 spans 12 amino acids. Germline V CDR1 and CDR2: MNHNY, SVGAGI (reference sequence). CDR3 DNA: TGTGCCAGCAGGGGGGGAACCGGGGAGCTGTTTTTT. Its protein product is CASRGGTGELFF.

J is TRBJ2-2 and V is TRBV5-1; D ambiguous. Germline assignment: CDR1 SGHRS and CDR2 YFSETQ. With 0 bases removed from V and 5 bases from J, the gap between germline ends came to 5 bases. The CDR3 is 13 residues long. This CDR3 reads CASSLAGTGELFF. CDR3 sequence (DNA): TGCGCCAGCAGCTTGGCCGGTACCGGGGAGCTGTTTTTT.

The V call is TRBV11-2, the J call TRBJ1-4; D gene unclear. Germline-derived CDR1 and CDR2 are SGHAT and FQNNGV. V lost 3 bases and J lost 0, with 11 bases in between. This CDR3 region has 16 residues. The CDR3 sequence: CASSLGVVATNEKLFF. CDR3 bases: TGTGCCAGCAGCTTGGGAGTGGTAGCAACTAATGAAAAACTGTTTTTT.

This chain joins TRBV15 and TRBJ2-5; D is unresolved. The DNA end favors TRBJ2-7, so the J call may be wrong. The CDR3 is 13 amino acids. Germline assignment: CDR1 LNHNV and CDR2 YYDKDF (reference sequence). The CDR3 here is CATSPGSNYEQYF. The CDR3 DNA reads TGTGCCACCAGCCCCGGGTCTAACTACGAGCAGTACTTC.

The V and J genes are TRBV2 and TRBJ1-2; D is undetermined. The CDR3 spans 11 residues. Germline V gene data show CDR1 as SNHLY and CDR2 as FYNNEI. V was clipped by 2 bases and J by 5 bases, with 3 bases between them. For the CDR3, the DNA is TGTGCCAGCAGTGAACAGTATGGCTACACCTTC. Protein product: CASSEQYGYTF.

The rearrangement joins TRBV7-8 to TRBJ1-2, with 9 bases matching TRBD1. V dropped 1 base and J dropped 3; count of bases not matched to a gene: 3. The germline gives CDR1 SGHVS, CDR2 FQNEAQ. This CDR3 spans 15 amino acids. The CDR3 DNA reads TGTGCCAGCAGCTTAGAACAGGGGGCGGACTATGGCTACACCTTC. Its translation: CASSLEQGADYGYTF.

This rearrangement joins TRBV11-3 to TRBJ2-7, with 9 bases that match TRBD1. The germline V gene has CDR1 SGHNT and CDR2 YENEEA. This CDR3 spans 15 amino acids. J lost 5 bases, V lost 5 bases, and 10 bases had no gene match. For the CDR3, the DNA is TGTGCCAGCAGCAAAAGCGGGACAGGGTCGGACGAGCAGTACTTC. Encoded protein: CASSKSGTGSDEQYF.

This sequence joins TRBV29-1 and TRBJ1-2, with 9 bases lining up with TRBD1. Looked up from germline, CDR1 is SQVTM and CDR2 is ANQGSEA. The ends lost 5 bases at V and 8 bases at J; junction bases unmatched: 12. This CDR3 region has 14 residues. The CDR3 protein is CSVFLTGGAEGYTF. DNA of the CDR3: TGCAGCGTTTTCTTAACAGGGGGCGCGGAGGGCTACACCTTC.

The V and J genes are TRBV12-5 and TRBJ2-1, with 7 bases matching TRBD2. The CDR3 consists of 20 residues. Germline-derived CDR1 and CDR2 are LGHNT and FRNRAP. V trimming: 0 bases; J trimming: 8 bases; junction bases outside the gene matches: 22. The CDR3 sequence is CASGLVIGGYTAVPRDEQFF. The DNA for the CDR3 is TGTGCTAGTGGTTTGGTAATCGGGGGGTATACCGCCGTTCCTAGGGATGAGCAGTTCTTC.

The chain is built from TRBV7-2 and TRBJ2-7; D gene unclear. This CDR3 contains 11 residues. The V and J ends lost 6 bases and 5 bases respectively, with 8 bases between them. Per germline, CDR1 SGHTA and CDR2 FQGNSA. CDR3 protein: CASSSGDEQYF. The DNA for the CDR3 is TGTGCCAGCAGTTCGGGTGACGAGCAGTACTTC.

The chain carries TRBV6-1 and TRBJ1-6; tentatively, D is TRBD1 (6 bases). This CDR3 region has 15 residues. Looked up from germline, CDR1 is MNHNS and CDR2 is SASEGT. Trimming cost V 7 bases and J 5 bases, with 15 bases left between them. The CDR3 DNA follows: TGTGCCAGCAAGCAGGGGCCAACTAATAATTCACCCCTCCACTTT. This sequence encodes CASKQGPTNNSPLHF.

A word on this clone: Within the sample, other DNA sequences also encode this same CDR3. CDR3 coding DNA: TGTGCCAGCAGTCAACGGGGGAGTTCCTACGAGCAGTACTTC. It encodes CASSQRGSSYEQYF. The V call is TRBV2, the J call TRBJ2-7, with D perhaps matching TRBD2 (6 bases). The CDR3 runs 14 residues. The ends were cut back, 5 bases at V and 1 base at J, with 12 bases in the middle. Germline CDR1 is SNHLY and CDR2 is FYNNEI. The entire variable domain, with the rest obtained from reference TRBV2 and TRBJ2-7, is as follows: EPEVTQTPSHQVTQMGQEVILRCVPISNHLYFYWYRQILGQKVEFLVSFYNNEISEKSEIFDDQFSVERPDGSNFTLKIRSTKLEDSAMYFCASSQRGSSYEQYFGPGTRLTVT.